This T cell receptor beta chain was identified in a study of T cell responses to AZD1222 COVID-19 vaccine. Broader study findings: None of the repertoires were sampled until the peak T cell response had passed.

Assay: immunoSEQ multiplex PCR; the TCRdb copy retains only in-frame clones and omits some. The sample lists 150,000 to 180,000 clones, around 90% occurring once. This clone was counted once. Its antigen is undetermined. Germline CDR1 and CDR2: LGHNT and FRNRAP. V lost 5 bases and J 6 bases, leaving 13 bases between the germline ends. This CDR3 is 13 amino acids long. This sample comprised peripheral blood, obtained on day 0 of AZD1222 vaccination. The source is an adult in good health. This chain joins TRBV12-5 and TRBJ1-2, with D perhaps matching TRBD1 (6 bases). The CDR3 coding sequence is TGTGCTAGTGGTCTGGGGGCAGGGCATGGCTACACCTTC. Protein product: CASGLGAGHGYTF.